This T cell receptor (beta chain) was recorded in a study of Ad26.COV2.S vaccination and SARS-CoV-2 variants. The table came from immunoSEQ multiplex PCR; TCRdb's copy has only in-frame clones and leaves some out. The data contain about 350,000 clones, about 90% of them seen just once; the ten biggest clones take up 3.5% to 4.5%. From germline, CDR1 is SGHTA and CDR2 FQGNSA. With 5 bases clipped from V and 3 bases from J, the junction kept 9 bases outside the gene matches. The CDR3 length is 19 residues. This specimen was peripheral blood, taken after recovery from COVID-19. This clonotype was obtained from a human donor who had recovered from COVID-19. The V gene is TRBV7-2, the J gene TRBJ2-2; 16 nucleotides match TRBD2. The CDR3, as DNA: TGTGCCAGCAGCCTTGCCGGGACTAGCGGGGGGGCCTACACCGGGGAGCTGTTTTTT. It encodes CASSLAGTSGGAYTGELFF.